The subject of this entry is one T cell receptor beta chain. What it binds is not known. Unmatched junction bases numbered 7, after V lost 4 bases and J lost 12 bases. This CDR3 is 13 amino acids long. The germline V gene encodes CDR1 MDHEN and CDR2 SYDVKM. The sample comes from a study of PD-1 blockade in mismatch repair-deficient tumors. Findings and limits, study-wide: Tumor-resident clones, often absent from pretreatment blood, expanded after pembrolizumab and then contracted.

The protocol was immunoSEQ multiplex PCR, while the TCRdb copy is restricted to in-frame clones and leaves out a portion. The sample shows 15,000 to 25,000 clones, around 79% of them seen only once. This receptor was obtained from an adult with mismatch repair-deficient cancer. Source: PBMCs, taken 52 weeks after starting pembrolizumab. The chain combines TRBV28 with TRBJ2-1; 9 bases fit TRBD1. This CDR3 is CASSSGQGLGQFF. CDR3 nucleotides: TGTGCCAGCAGTTCGGGACAGGGTCTAGGGCAGTTCTTC.